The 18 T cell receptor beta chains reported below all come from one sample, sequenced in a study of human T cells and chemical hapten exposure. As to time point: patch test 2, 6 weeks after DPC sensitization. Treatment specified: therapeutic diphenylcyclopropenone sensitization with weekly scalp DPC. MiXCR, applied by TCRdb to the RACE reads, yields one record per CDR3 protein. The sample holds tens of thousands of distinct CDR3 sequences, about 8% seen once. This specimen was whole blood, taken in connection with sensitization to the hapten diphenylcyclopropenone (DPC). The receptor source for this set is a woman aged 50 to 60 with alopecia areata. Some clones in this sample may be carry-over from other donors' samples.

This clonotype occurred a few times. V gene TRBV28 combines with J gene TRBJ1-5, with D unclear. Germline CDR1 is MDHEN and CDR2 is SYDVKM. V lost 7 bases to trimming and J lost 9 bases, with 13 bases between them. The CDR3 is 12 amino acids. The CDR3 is CASTLSEGPQHF. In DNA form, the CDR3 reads TGTGCCAGCACCCTTTCGGAGGGGCCCCAGCATTTT.

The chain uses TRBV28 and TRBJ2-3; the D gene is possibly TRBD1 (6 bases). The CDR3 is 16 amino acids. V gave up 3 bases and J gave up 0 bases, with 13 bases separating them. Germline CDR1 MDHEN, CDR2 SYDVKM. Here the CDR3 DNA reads TGTGCCAGCAGTTTGGGGGCGAAGGGGAGCACAGATACGCAGTATTTT. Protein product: CASSLGAKGSTDTQYF.

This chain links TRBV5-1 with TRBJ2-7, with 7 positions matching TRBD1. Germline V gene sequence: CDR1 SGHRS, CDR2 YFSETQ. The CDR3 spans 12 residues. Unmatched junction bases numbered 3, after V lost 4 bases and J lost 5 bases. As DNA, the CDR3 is TGCGCCAGCAGCCCAACAGGGGACGAGCAGTACTTC. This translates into CASSPTGDEQYF.

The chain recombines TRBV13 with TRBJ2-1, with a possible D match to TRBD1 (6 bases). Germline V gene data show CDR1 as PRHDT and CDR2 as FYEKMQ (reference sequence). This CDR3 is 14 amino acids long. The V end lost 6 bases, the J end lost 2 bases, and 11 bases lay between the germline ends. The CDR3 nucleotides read TGTGCCAGCAGATTGGGGACACCCTACAATGAGCAGTTCTTC. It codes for CASRLGTPYNEQFF.

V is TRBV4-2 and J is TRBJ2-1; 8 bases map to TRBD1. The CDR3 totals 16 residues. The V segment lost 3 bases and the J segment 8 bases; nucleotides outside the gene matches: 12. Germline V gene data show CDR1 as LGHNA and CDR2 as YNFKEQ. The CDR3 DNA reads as TGTGCCAGCAGCCAGGGTGACAGGGGAACCTTCTATGAGCAGTTCTTC. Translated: CASSQGDRGTFYEQFF.

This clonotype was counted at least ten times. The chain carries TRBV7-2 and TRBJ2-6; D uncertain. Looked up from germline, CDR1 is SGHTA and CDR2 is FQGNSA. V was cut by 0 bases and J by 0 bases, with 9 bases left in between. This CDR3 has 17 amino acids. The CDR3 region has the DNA TGTGCCAGCAGCTTAGCGGCCTCTTCCTCTGGGGCCAACGTCCTGACTTTC. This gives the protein CASSLAASSSGANVLTF.

In DNA, the CDR3 is TGCGCCAGCAGCAACTCCAACACCGGGGAGCTGTTTTTT. Protein sequence: CASSNSNTGELFF. This chain connects TRBV4-3 to TRBJ2-2; unclear D gene. Germline V lookup: CDR1 LGHNA, CDR2 YSLEER. The CDR3 has 13 residues. Trimming cost V 5 bases and J 2 bases, with 6 bases left between them.

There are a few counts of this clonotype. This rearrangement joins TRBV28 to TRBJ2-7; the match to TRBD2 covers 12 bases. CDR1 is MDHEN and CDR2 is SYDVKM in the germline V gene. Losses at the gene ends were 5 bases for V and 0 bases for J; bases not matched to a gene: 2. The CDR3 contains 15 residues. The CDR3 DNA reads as TGTGCCAGCAGTCCGGGACTAGCGGGCTCCTACGAGCAGTACTTC. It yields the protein CASSPGLAGSYEQYF.

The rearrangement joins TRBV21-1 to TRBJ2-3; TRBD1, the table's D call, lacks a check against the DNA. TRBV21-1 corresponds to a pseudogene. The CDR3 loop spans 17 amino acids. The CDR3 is CASTLELGGSRTDTQYF. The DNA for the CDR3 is TGTGCCAGCACCCTCGAGTTAGGGGGGAGTCGCACAGATACGCAGTATTTT.

In DNA, the CDR3 is TGTGCCAGCAGTTACCCCAGGGACACTGGGAATGAGCAGTTCTTC. It specifies CASSYPRDTGNEQFF. The genes are TRBV6-2 or TRBV6-3 and TRBJ2-1; TRBD1 is a possible D gene (6 bases). Per the germline V gene, CDR1 is MNHEY and CDR2 is SVGEGT. V lost 2 bases, J lost 7 bases, and 15 bases lay in between. The CDR3 loop spans 15 amino acids.

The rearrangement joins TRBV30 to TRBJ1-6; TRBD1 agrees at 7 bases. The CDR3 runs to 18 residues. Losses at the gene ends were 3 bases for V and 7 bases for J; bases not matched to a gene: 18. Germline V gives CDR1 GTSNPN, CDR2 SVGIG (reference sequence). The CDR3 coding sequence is TGTGCCTGGAGAGGGGGGTGGGCAGGGGGATCAAGAAATTCACCCCTCCACTTT. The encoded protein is CAWRGGWAGGSRNSPLHF.

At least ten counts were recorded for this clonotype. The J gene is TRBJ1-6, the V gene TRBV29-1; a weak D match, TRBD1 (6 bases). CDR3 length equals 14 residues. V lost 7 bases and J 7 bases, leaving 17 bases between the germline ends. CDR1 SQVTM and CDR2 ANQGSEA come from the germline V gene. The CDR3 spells CSGKDSGLNSPLHF. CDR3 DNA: TGCAGCGGAAAGGACAGCGGCTTGAATTCACCCCTCCACTTT.

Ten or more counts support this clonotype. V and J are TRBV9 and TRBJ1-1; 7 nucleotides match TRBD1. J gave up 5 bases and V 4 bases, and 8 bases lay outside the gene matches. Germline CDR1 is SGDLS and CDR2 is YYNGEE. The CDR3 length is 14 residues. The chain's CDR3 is CASSTRDSNTEAFF. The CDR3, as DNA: TGTGCCAGCAGCACGCGGGACAGCAATACTGAAGCTTTCTTT.

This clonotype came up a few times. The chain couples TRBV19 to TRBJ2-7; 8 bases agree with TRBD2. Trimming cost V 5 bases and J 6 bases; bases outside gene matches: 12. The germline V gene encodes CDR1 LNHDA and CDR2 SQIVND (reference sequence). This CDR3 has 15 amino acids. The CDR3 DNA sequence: TGTGCCAGTAGTCCCTTCAGCGGGGGATCAAGCGAGCAGTACTTC. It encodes CASSPFSGGSSEQYF. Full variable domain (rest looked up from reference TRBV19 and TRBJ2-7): DGGITQSPKYLFRKEGQNVTLSCEQNLNHDAMYWYRQDPGQGLRLIYYSQIVNDFQKGDIAEGYSVSREKKESFPLTVTSAQKNPTAFYLCASSPFSGGSSEQYFGPGTRLTVT.

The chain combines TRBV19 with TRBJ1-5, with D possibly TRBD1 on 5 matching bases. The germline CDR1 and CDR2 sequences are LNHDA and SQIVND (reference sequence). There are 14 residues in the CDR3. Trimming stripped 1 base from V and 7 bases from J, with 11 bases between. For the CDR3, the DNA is TGTGCCAGTAGTATAGGAGGCGGGGGACAGCCCCAGCATTTT. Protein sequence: CASSIGGGGQPQHF.

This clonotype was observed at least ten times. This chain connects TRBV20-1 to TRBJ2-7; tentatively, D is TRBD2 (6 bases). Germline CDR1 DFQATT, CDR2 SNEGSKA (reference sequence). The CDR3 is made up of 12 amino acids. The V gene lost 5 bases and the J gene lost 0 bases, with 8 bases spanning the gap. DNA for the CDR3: TGCAGTGCTCCGGACTACTCCTACGAGCAGTACTTC. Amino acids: CSAPDYSYEQYF.

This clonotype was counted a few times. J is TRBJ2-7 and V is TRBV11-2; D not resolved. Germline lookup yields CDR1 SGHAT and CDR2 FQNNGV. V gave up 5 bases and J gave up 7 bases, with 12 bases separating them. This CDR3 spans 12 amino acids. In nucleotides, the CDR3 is TGTGCCAGCAGCCCCCAGCCAACTGAGCAGTACTTC. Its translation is CASSPQPTEQYF.

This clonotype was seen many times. The CDR3 loop reads CASSQFAKNTEAFF. The CDR3 bases are TGTGCCAGCAGCCAGTTCGCAAAGAACACTGAAGCTTTCTTT. The chain is built from TRBV14 and TRBJ1-1; no clear D. V was trimmed by 3 bases and J by 1 base, leaving 9 bases between them. Germline V gene lookup returns CDR1 SGHDN and CDR2 FVKESK. The CDR3 consists of 14 residues.